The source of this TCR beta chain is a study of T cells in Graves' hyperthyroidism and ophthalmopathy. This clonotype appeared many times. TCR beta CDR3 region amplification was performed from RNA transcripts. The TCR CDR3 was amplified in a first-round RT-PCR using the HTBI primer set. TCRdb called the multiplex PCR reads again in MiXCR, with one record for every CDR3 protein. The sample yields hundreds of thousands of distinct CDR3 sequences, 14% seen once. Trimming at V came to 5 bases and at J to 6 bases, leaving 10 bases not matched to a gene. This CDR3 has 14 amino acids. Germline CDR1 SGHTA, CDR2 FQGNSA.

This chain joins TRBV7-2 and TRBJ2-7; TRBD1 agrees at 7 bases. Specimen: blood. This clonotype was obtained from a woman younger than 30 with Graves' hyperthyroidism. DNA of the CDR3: TGTGCCAGCAGCACAAGACAGGGTTCTGGCGAGCAGTACTTC. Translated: CASSTRQGSGEQYF.